Listed below are T cell receptor beta chains from one sample, sequenced in a study of blood T cell repertoires in COVID-19. TCRdb keeps only in-frame clones here, not all; method: immunoSEQ multiplex PCR. This sample has 250,000 to 350,000 clones; 80% to 95% occur once, and the top ten carry 0.9% to 1.2%. Specimen: PBMCs or T cells enriched from blood (not recorded which). These receptors came from a woman aged 30 to 39 who had recovered from COVID-19. Both conserved end residues are part of each CDR3. D genes are given only for firm matches. Not all rows give a size; the values are once, few, many and, for expanded clones, a class.

j_call | clone_size | v_call | d_call | cdr3_nt | cdr3_aa
TRBJ2-1 | NA | TRBV11-2 | TRBD2 | TGTGCCAGCAGCTATACAGCGGGAGGAGGCAATGAGCAGTTCTTC | CASSYTAGGGNEQFF
TRBJ2-7 | NA | TRBV14 | TRBD1 | TGTGCCAGCAGCCAAGATAGAGGGGGACAGGGCAGGAGCGAGCAGTACTTC | CASSQDRGGQGRSEQYF
TRBJ1-1 | once | TRBV5-1 | NA | TGCGCCAGCAGCTTCGGGACATCTGGCACTGAAGCTTTCTTT | CASSFGTSGTEAFF
TRBJ2-7 | NA | TRBV29-1 | TRBD2 | TGCAGCGTTTTAAAGCGGGAGTCTCCCTACGAGCAGTACTTC | CSVLKRESPYEQYF
TRBJ2-1 | NA | TRBV7-9 | TRBD1 | TGTGCCAGCACGACAGGGGTCACCTACAATGAGCAGTTCTTC | CASTTGVTYNEQFF
TRBJ2-2 | NA | TRBV30 | TRBD1 | TGTGCCTTTCCCGGGACAGGGGGCAAAGAGGACGGGGAGCTGTTTTTT | CAFPGTGGKEDGELFF
TRBJ2-7 | NA | TRBV11-2 | NA | TGTGCCAGCAGCTTATCGTCGAGGAATATCTACGAGCAGTACTTC | CASSLSSRNIYEQYF
TRBJ2-4 | NA | TRBV11-2 | NA | TGTGCCAGCAATGGGGGCGGGAGTTCTAGCAAAAACATTCAGTACTTC | CASNGGGSSSKNIQYF
TRBJ2-5 | NA | TRBV19 | TRBD2 | TGTGCCAGTAGTAATTTCGGGAGGGCCAGGGAGACCCAGTACTTC | CASSNFGRARETQYF
TRBJ1-2 | NA | TRBV7-2 | NA | TGTGCCAGCAGCGAACAGGGCTATGGCTACACCTTC | CASSEQGYGYTF
TRBJ1-6 | NA | TRBV7-8 | TRBD1 | TGTGCCAGCAGCTTAACCCGGGACAGCTATAATTCACCCCTCCACTTT | CASSLTRDSYNSPLHF
TRBJ2-3 | NA | TRBV9 | TRBD2 | TGTGCCAGCAGCGTTAGCGGGAGGGCCGGTACAGATACGCAGTATTTT | CASSVSGRAGTDTQYF
TRBJ2-7 | NA | TRBV25-1 | TRBD2 | TGTGCCAGCAGTGGGGATAGCGGGAGAGAATTGGGCTACGAGCAGTACTTC | CASSGDSGRELGYEQYF
TRBJ2-2 | NA | TRBV19 | NA | TGTGCCAGTAGTATGAGTCGCAGGACCGGGGAGCTGTTTTTT | CASSMSRRTGELFF
TRBJ2-2 | NA | TRBV11-2 | TRBD2 | TGTGCCAGCAGCCCCGGGCTAGCGGGAGGGAACACCGGGGAGCTGTTTTTT | CASSPGLAGGNTGELFF
TRBJ1-2 | NA | TRBV27 | NA | TGTGCCAGCAGCACCAGGGGTTCTAACTATGGCTACACCTTC | CASSTRGSNYGYTF
TRBJ1-2 | NA | TRBV28 | TRBD1 | TGTGCCAGCAGCTTCAGGGGGCGCTCTAACTATGGCTACACCTTC | CASSFRGRSNYGYTF
TRBJ2-7 | NA | TRBV10-2 | NA | TGCGCCAGCAGACTCCGCAGGGATTACGAGCAGTACTTC | CASRLRRDYEQYF
TRBJ2-7 | NA | TRBV7-2 | NA | TGTGCCAGCAGCCCCGGACAGTCCTACGAGCAGTACTTC | CASSPGQSYEQYF
TRBJ1-2 | NA | TRBV28 | NA | TGTGCCAGCAGCACAGTAACCTATGGCTACACCTTC | CASSTVTYGYTF
TRBJ1-2 | NA | TRBV6-5 | TRBD1 | TGTGCCAGCAGCCGGACAGGGACGGAAGGCTACACCTTC | CASSRTGTEGYTF
TRBJ2-7 | once | TRBV5-1 | NA | TGCGCCAGCAGCTCGGGACTTAAATACGAGCAGTACTTC | CASSSGLKYEQYF
TRBJ2-1 | NA | TRBV2 | TRBD2 | TGTGCCAGCCGCGGGACTACCTACAATGAGCAGTTCTTC | CASRGTTYNEQFF
TRBJ2-7 | NA | TRBV5-5 | TRBD1 | TGTGCCAGCAGCTTGGTGGGACAGGGCTACGAGCAGTACTTC | CASSLVGQGYEQYF
TRBJ2-1 | NA | TRBV19 | TRBD1 | TGTGCCAGTAGTGCGGGGGACAGGGGTTCCTACAATGAGCAGTTCTTC | CASSAGDRGSYNEQFF
TRBJ2-1 | NA | TRBV28 | NA | TGTGCCAGCAGCAAACAGGGTTCCTACAATGAGCAGTTCTTC | CASSKQGSYNEQFF
TRBJ2-1 | NA | TRBV27 | NA | TGTGCCAGCAGTGTCGGCAATGAGCAGTTCTTC | CASSVGNEQFF
TRBJ2-2 | NA | TRBV7-9 | TRBD1 | TGTGCCAGCAGCTTAGGTACAAGGGGGCTGAACACCGGGGAGCTGTTTTTT | CASSLGTRGLNTGELFF
TRBJ2-7 | NA | TRBV27 | TRBD1 | TGTGCCAGCATACCATCCACAGGGGAGAGGGACGAGCAGTACTTC | CASIPSTGERDEQYF
TRBJ2-1 | NA | TRBV19 | NA | TGTGCCAGTAGTACCCAAGCCCGGGGTGAGCAGTTCTTC | CASSTQARGEQFF
TRBJ2-3 | NA | TRBV6-5 | TRBD2 | TGTGCCAGCAGTTATCTAGCGGGAAAAGCGGGTACGCAGTATTTT | CASSYLAGKAGTQYF
TRBJ2-7 | NA | TRBV5-6 | TRBD1 | TGTGCCAGCAGCAGGAGACAGGGAGCCTTCTACGAGCAGTACTTC | CASSRRQGAFYEQYF
TRBJ2-5 | NA | TRBV3-1/TRBV3-2 | TRBD1 | TGTGCCAGCAGCCCCCACACAGGGGTCCAAGAGACCCAGTACTTC | CASSPHTGVQETQYF
TRBJ1-6 | once | TRBV5-4 | TRBD1 | TGTGCCAGCAGCCCAGGGACAGGGGGAAATAATTCACCCCTCCACTTT | CASSPGTGGNNSPLHF